These 32 T cell receptor beta chains share one sample of origin, sequenced in a study of blood T cell repertoires in COVID-19. The data were produced by immunoSEQ multiplex PCR, yet TCRdb's version contains in-frame clones alone and is incomplete. The top ten hold roughly 5.4% of the sample, which has under 200,000 clones, about 85% seen once. Sequenced: peripheral blood. The receptors were gathered from a woman between 50 and 59 years old with COVID-19, enrolled during active disease.

The chain links TRBV6-5 to TRBJ1-2; D gene ambiguous. V was clipped by 0 bases and J by 2 bases, with 7 bases between them. CDR3 size: 14 residues. Germline V gene lookup returns CDR1 MNHEY and CDR2 SVGAGI. CDR3 DNA sequence: TGTGCCAGCAGTTACTCGGGCAGAAACTATGGCTACACCTTC. It translates to CASSYSGRNYGYTF.

The J gene is TRBJ1-3, the V gene TRBV4-1; D is possibly TRBD1 (6 bases). The CDR3 length is 16 residues. V lost 0 bases and J lost 2, with 11 bases in between. The germline V gene encodes CDR1 MGHRA and CDR2 YSYEKL. The CDR3 reads CASSQDDRPTGNTIYF. The CDR3 bases are TGCGCCAGCAGCCAAGATGACAGGCCGACTGGAAACACCATATATTTT.

This clone has a handful of counts. This sequence joins TRBV7-9 and TRBJ1-1, with 7 bases lining up with TRBD1. The CDR3 has 17 residues. Unmatched junction bases numbered 13, after V lost 5 bases and J lost 1 base. Germline lookup yields CDR1 SEHNR and CDR2 FQNEAQ (reference sequence). The CDR3 nucleotides are TGTGCCAGCAGCCCACGGGACAGCACTCGTTCGAACACTGAAGCTTTCTTT. It translates to CASSPRDSTRSNTEAFF.

The gene calls are TRBV6-5 and TRBJ1-2; 8 bases are a match to TRBD1. Germline trimming cut 6 bases from V and 8 bases from J; bases unmatched to any gene: 14. In germline, CDR1 is MNHEY, CDR2 SVGAGI. This CDR3 region has 15 residues. CDR3 in DNA: TGTGCCAGCAGCCAAGGACAGGGCACATATCAGGGCTACACCTTC. Amino acids: CASSQGQGTYQGYTF.

The rearrangement links TRBV27 to TRBJ1-6, with a tentative D call TRBD1 (5 bases). Per germline, CDR1 MNHEY and CDR2 SMNVEV (reference sequence). The CDR3 is 15 residues long. Deletions cut 0 bases from V and 11 bases from J, with 14 bases between. The CDR3 protein is CASSLSSQGGAPLHF. Here the CDR3 DNA reads TGTGCCAGCAGTTTATCGAGTCAGGGCGGGGCACCCCTCCACTTT.

This clone was detected a few times. The V gene is TRBV7-9, the J gene TRBJ1-6, with TRBD1 matching 7 bases. V trimming: 5 bases; J trimming: 13 bases; junction bases outside the gene matches: 11. CDR1 and CDR2 from the germline V gene are SEHNR and FQNEAQ (reference sequence). The CDR3 covers 14 residues. The CDR3 sequence is CASSKGQSGGPLHF. CDR3 DNA: TGTGCCAGCAGCAAGGGACAGTCGGGAGGGCCCCTCCACTTT.

V and J are TRBV9 and TRBJ2-3, with TRBD2 matching 14 bases. The CDR3 is 15 amino acids. Germline V CDR1 and CDR2: SGDLS, YYNGEE. The V and J ends lost 4 bases and 9 bases, in that order; junction bases with no gene match: 7. The CDR3 loop reads CASSRGTSGGPTQYF. CDR3 coding DNA: TGTGCCAGCAGCAGGGGGACTAGCGGGGGCCCCACGCAGTATTTT.

The chain is built from TRBV27 and TRBJ1-1; 8 bases map to TRBD1. The CDR3 runs 14 residues. Germline values: CDR1 MNHEY, CDR2 SMNVEV (reference sequence). The trim removed 6 bases at V and 3 bases at J, leaving 6 bases unmatched. CDR3 loop: CASRYNRGDTEAFF. CDR3 DNA: TGTGCCAGCAGATATAACAGGGGGGACACTGAAGCTTTCTTT.

The chain links TRBV6-5 to TRBJ1-2; a possible D gene is TRBD1 (5 bases). Deletions cut 6 bases from V and 6 bases from J, with 14 bases between. Germline V gives CDR1 MNHEY, CDR2 SVGAGI. The CDR3 is 13 amino acids. DNA of the CDR3: TGTGCCAGCAGCCCCGGGGGGTACGATGGCTACACCTTC. Its translation is CASSPGGYDGYTF.

This clone was detected only once. The chain combines TRBV20-1 with TRBJ2-3, with 8 bases aligning to TRBD2. With V trimmed by 3 bases and J by 6 bases, 8 bases remained unmatched. The CDR3 covers 14 residues. Germline V gene data show CDR1 as DFQATT and CDR2 as SNEGSKA (reference sequence). DNA of the CDR3: TGCAGTGCTAGTTATCAGACTAGCGTGGATACGCAGTATTTT. Residues: CSASYQTSVDTQYF.

CDR3 sequence: CAIGTSGGPDDEQFF. The CDR3 region has the DNA TGTGCCATCGGGACTAGCGGGGGGCCCGACGATGAGCAGTTCTTC. This rearrangement joins TRBV10-3 to TRBJ2-1; 15 positions agree with TRBD2. The CDR3 sequence is 15 residues long. J lost 8 bases, V lost 8 bases, and 7 bases had no gene match. Germline CDR1 ENHRY, CDR2 SYGVKD.

The V gene is TRBV19, the J gene TRBJ1-3; the D is unclear. Germline lookup yields CDR1 LNHDA and CDR2 SQIVND (reference sequence). The germline V and J ends were trimmed by 4 bases and 0 bases, with 10 bases remaining between them. The CDR3 runs 15 residues. The CDR3 region has the DNA TGTGCCAGTAGTACCGCAACGAGCTCTGGAAACACCATATATTTT. Translated, it gives CASSTATSSGNTIYF.

The CDR3, as DNA: TGTGCCAGCAGCGTAGGCAGGGCCGGGGAGCTGTTTTTT. As protein: CASSVGRAGELFF. The chain is built from TRBV9 and TRBJ2-2; TRBD1 is a possible D gene (5 bases). The germline V gene encodes CDR1 SGDLS and CDR2 YYNGEE. This CDR3 comprises 13 residues. Deletions cut 0 bases from V and 6 bases from J, with 6 bases between. Full variable domain (remainder filled in from reference TRBV9 and TRBJ2-2): DSGVTQTPKHLITATGQRVTLRCSPRSGDLSVYWYQQSLDQGLQFLIQYYNGEERAKGNILERFSAQQFPDLHSELNLSSLELGDSALYFCASSVGRAGELFFGEGSRLTVL.

The chain is built from TRBV27 and TRBJ2-7; D might be TRBD2 (6 bases). V was cut by 5 bases and J by 1 base, with 18 bases left in between. The germline gives CDR1 MNHEY, CDR2 SMNVEV (reference sequence). This CDR3 has 16 amino acids. The CDR3 DNA follows: TGTGCCAGCAGTGGGGCGGAAGCGGGTCTATCCTACGAGCAGTACTTC. Translated, it gives CASSGAEAGLSYEQYF.

This rearrangement joins TRBV7-2 to TRBJ2-7, with TRBD2 matching over 9 bases. The CDR3 has 15 residues. In germline, CDR1 is SGHTA, CDR2 FQGNSA. V dropped 2 bases and J dropped 2; count of bases not matched to a gene: 4. The CDR3 is CASSLNGGGAYEQYF. CDR3 nucleotide sequence: TGTGCCAGCAGCTTAAACGGCGGGGGGGCCTACGAGCAGTACTTC.

The rearrangement links TRBV3-1 (or the pseudogene TRBV3-2) to TRBJ2-3, with 9 bases matching TRBD1. The CDR3 is 16 amino acids. The germline V gene has CDR1 LGHDT and CDR2 YNNKEL (reference sequence). V trimming: 0 bases; J trimming: 4 bases; junction bases outside the gene matches: 5. CDR3 DNA sequence: TGTGCCAGCAGCCAAGAATGTTGGGACAGGGCAGATACGCAGTATTTT. The encoded protein is CASSQECWDRADTQYF.

V gene TRBV30 combines with J gene TRBJ2-1; D is possibly TRBD1 (5 bases). In germline, CDR1 is GTSNPN, CDR2 SVGIG (reference sequence). Trimming cost V 0 bases and J 8 bases, with 8 bases left between them. The CDR3 totals 12 residues. The CDR3: CAWSVGVYEQFF. The CDR3 coding sequence is TGTGCCTGGAGTGTAGGGGTGTATGAGCAGTTCTTC.

There are a few counts of this clone. The V and J genes are TRBV5-6 and TRBJ2-3, with 9 bases fitting TRBD1. There are 17 residues in the CDR3. J lost 1 base, V lost 4 bases, and 10 bases had no gene match. The germline V gene encodes CDR1 SGHDT and CDR2 YYEEEE. The CDR3 bases are TGTGCCAGCAGCGCAGCCCCCGGGACAGGGCGCACAGATACGCAGTATTTT. This encodes CASSAAPGTGRTDTQYF.

The gene calls are TRBV14 and TRBJ1-1; TRBD1 aligns across 8 bases. This CDR3 is 14 amino acids long. Germline-derived CDR1 and CDR2 are SGHDN and FVKESK. With V trimmed by 4 bases and J by 4 bases, 5 bases remained unmatched. CDR3 sequence reads: CASSLGQGVTEAFF. The CDR3 nucleotides read TGTGCCAGCAGCCTCGGACAGGGAGTCACTGAAGCTTTCTTT.

This clone has just one count. V gene TRBV28 combines with J gene TRBJ2-7; no definite D call. V was clipped by 5 bases and J by 5 bases, with 7 bases between them. The CDR3 sequence is 11 residues long. The germline gives CDR1 MDHEN, CDR2 SYDVKM. The CDR3 bases are TGTGCCAGCAGTGGCCGGGACGAGCAGTACTTC. Amino acids: CASSGRDEQYF.

The chain employs TRBV12-3 or TRBV12-4 and TRBJ1-5; D is uncertain. The V end was cut by 7 bases, the J end by 7 bases, with 14 bases between. The CDR3 has 13 amino acids. In nucleotides, the CDR3 is TGTGCCAGCACCTTCGGAGGGAAGCAGCCCCAGCATTTT. It is translated as CASTFGGKQPQHF.

A single count supports this clone. This chain joins TRBV7-2 and TRBJ2-7, with 13 bases lining up with TRBD2. The V gene's germline CDR1 is SGHTA and CDR2 FQGNSA. Trimming removed 5 bases from V and 4 bases from J; junction bases left unmatched: 5. This CDR3 contains 15 residues. CDR3 nucleotides: TGTGCCAGCAGCCCCACTAGCGGGGGGGCTTACGAGCAGTACTTC. Translation: CASSPTSGGAYEQYF. The full variable domain, rest sourced from reference TRBV7-2 and TRBJ2-7, is GAGVSQSPSNKVTEKGKDVELRCDPISGHTALYWYRQSLGQGLEFLIYFQGNSAPDKSGLPSDRFSAERTGGSVSTLTIQRTQQEDSAVYLCASSPTSGGAYEQYFGPGTRLTVT.

This chain links TRBV25-1 with TRBJ2-7; 7 bases are shared with TRBD1. Germline V lookup: CDR1 MGHDK, CDR2 SYGVNS. Germline trimming cut 3 bases from V and 10 bases from J; bases unmatched to any gene: 18. This CDR3 has 16 amino acids. The CDR3 DNA reads TGTGCCAGCAGTGAGGTCGAGGGACAGCACCTTTTTGAACAGTACTTC. Translation: CASSEVEGQHLFEQYF.

The J gene is TRBJ1-4, the V gene TRBV7-9; D is uncertain. The germline V gene encodes CDR1 SEHNR and CDR2 FQNEAQ (reference sequence). CDR3 length equals 15 residues. V lost 5 bases and J lost 0, with 10 bases in between. The CDR3 is CASSVQQATNEKLFF. The CDR3 region has the DNA TGTGCCAGCAGCGTCCAACAAGCAACTAATGAAAAACTGTTTTTT.

In DNA, the CDR3 is TGTGCCAGCAGCTCTGGACAGGGGAACGGGGAGCTGTTTTTT. Translation gives CASSSGQGNGELFF. This rearrangement joins TRBV11-2 to TRBJ2-2; 9 positions agree with TRBD1. J was trimmed by 7 bases and V by 4 bases; bases with no gene match: 4. Germline V gives CDR1 SGHAT, CDR2 FQNNGV. This CDR3 has 14 amino acids.

The V and J genes are TRBV24-1 and TRBJ2-3; 8 bases match TRBD1. The CDR3 covers 14 residues. V was pared by 9 bases and J by 5 bases, with 9 bases of the junction left unmatched. The germline gives CDR1 KGHDR, CDR2 SFDVKD. CDR3 loop: CATRGRGLGDTQYF. The CDR3 region has the DNA TGTGCCACCCGAGGCAGGGGGCTAGGAGATACGCAGTATTTT.

CDR3 coding DNA: TGTGCCAGTTTTCGGACTAGCGGGGGGGGTGAGCAGTTCTTC. This gives the protein CASFRTSGGGEQFF. The chain combines TRBV19 with TRBJ2-1, with 15 bases fitting TRBD2. The junction had 5 bases not matched to a gene; V was cut back by 8 bases and J by 9 bases. This CDR3 spans 14 amino acids. Germline loops: CDR1 LNHDA, CDR2 SQIVND (reference sequence).

V usage is TRBV12-3 or TRBV12-4 and J usage is TRBJ1-6; D not certain. V was cut by 6 bases and J by 13 bases, with 13 bases left in between. CDR3 length: 12 residues. The CDR3 sequence is CASSIAPQPLHF. Written as DNA, the CDR3 is TGTGCCAGCAGCATTGCCCCTCAGCCCCTCCACTTT.

The V call is TRBV28, the J call TRBJ1-1; 8 bases line up with TRBD1. Germline V gives CDR1 MDHEN, CDR2 SYDVKM. V lost 6 bases to trimming and J lost 1 base; unmatched junction nucleotides: 7. There are 15 residues in the CDR3. CDR3 sequence reads: CASRTAGTGNTEAFF. The CDR3 DNA follows: TGTGCCAGCAGAACAGCCGGGACAGGGAACACTGAAGCTTTCTTT.

CDR3 coding DNA: TGCAGCGTTGAAACTCCGGGGAGCTACGAGCAGTACTTC. Residues: CSVETPGSYEQYF. The chain is built from TRBV29-1 and TRBJ2-7, with D maybe TRBD2 (5 bases). CDR3 size: 13 residues. Trimming took 2 bases from V and 3 from J, leaving 11 bases between them. CDR1 and CDR2 from the germline V gene are SQVTM and ANQGSEA.

The gene calls are TRBV7-2 and TRBJ2-5; D is uncertain. CDR3 length: 13 amino acids. Trimming shortened V by 1 base and J by 2 bases, and 5 bases separated the two germline ends. CDR1 and CDR2 (germline): SGHTA, FQGNSA. The CDR3 coding sequence is TGTGCCAGCAGCTTAGTGTTACAAGAGACCCAGTACTTC. The encoded protein is CASSLVLQETQYF.

V and J are TRBV2 and TRBJ2-3; a weak D match, TRBD2 (6 bases). This CDR3 comprises 14 residues. The germline CDR1 and CDR2 sequences are SNHLY and FYNNEI. V was cut by 7 bases and J by 3 bases, with 14 bases left in between. For the CDR3, the DNA is TGTGCCAGCAACTTTGCGGGGAGTACAGATACGCAGTATTTT. This codes for CASNFAGSTDTQYF.